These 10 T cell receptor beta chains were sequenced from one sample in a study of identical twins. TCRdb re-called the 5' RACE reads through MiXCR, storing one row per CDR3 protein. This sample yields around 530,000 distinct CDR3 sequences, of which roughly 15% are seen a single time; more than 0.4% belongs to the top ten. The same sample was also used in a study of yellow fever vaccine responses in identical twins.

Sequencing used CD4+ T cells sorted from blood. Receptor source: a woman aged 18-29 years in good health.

In DNA, the CDR3 is TGCAGTGCCATCCAAAACTACGAGCAGTACGTC. Protein sequence: CSAIQNYEQYV. The V call is TRBV20-1, the J call TRBJ2-7; D is uncertain. With 6 bases removed from V and 3 bases from J, the gap between germline ends came to 9 bases. The germline V gene has CDR1 DFQATT and CDR2 SNEGSKA (reference sequence). This CDR3 has 11 amino acids.

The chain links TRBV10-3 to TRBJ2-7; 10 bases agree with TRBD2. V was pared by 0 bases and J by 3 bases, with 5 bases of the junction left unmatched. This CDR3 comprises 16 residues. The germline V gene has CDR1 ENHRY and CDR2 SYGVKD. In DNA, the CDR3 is TGTGCCATCAGTGAGTCAAAGCGGGAGGGTTACTACGAGCAGTACTTC. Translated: CAISESKREGYYEQYF.

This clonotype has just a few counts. The CDR3 reads CASSQDFGLGRKTQYF. The CDR3 DNA sequence: TGTGCCAGCAGCCAAGATTTTGGGTTAGGACGAAAGACCCAGTACTTC. This chain connects TRBV14 to TRBJ2-5; no definite D call. This CDR3 has 16 amino acids. V was shortened by 0 bases and J by 6 bases, with 17 bases between the two germline ends. Per the germline V gene, CDR1 is SGHDN and CDR2 is FVKESK.

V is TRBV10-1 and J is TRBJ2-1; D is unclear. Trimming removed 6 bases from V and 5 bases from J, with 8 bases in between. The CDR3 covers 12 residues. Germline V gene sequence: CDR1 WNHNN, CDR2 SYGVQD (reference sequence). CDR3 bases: TGCGCCAGCAGCGAAAGGAACAATGAGCAGTTCTTC. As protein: CASSERNNEQFF.

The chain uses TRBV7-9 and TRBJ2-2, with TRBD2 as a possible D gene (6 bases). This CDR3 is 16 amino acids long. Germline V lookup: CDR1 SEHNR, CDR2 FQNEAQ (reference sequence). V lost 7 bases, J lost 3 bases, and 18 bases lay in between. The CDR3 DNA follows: TGTGCCAGCACCCAGAAGGGACTCCTTGACACCGGGGAGCTGTTTTTT. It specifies CASTQKGLLDTGELFF.

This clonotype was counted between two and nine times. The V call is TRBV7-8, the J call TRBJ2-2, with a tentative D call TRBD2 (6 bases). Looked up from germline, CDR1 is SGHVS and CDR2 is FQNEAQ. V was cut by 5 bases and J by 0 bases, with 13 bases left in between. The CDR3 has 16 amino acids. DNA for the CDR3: TGTGCCAGCAGCGGACGGGACTTTGCGAACACCGGGGAGCTGTTTTTT. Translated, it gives CASSGRDFANTGELFF.

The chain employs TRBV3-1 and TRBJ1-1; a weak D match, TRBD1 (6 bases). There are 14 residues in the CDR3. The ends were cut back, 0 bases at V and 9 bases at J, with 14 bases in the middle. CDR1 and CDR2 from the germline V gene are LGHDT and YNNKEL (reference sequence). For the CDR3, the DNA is TGTGCCAGCAGCCAAGATTACTGGGGGGGCCAAGCTTTCTTT. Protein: CASSQDYWGGQAFF.

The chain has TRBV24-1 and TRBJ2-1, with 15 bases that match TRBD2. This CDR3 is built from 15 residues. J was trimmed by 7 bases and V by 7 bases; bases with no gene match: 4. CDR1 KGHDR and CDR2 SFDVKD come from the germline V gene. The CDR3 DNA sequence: TGTGCCACCAGCCTTGGGACTAGCGGGAGGAATGAGCAGTTCTTC. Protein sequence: CATSLGTSGRNEQFF.

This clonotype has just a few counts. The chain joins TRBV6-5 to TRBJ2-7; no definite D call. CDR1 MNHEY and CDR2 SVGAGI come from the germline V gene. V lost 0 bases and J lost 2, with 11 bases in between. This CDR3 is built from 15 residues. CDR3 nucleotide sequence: TGTGCCAGCAGTTACTCTGAATTAATTACCTACGAGCAGTACTTC. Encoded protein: CASSYSELITYEQYF.

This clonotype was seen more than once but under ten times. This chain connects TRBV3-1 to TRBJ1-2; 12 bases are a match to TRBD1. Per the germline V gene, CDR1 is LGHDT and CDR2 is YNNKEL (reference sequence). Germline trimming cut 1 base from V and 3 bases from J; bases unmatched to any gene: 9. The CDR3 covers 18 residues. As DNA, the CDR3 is TGTGCCAGCAGCCAAGCGGGACAGGGGGCTGAGTTGGACTATGGCTACACCTTC. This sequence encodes CASSQAGQGAELDYGYTF.